This T cell receptor beta chain originates from a study of identical twins. TCRdb fed the 5' RACE reads into MiXCR, producing one record per CDR3 protein. Of approximately 410,000 distinct CDR3 sequences detected, roughly 20% appear once; the ten largest clones hold 9% to 15%. This clonotype was observed many times. The CDR3 extends over 16 amino acids. V dropped 0 bases and J dropped 3 bases, with 12 bases sitting between them. Germline lookup yields CDR1 SGDLS and CDR2 YYNGEE. The TCR originated in a man aged 45 to 65 in good health. The chain is built from TRBV9 and TRBJ1-4, with a possible D match to TRBD1 (5 bases). The sample comprised naive T cells sorted from blood. The DNA of the CDR3 is TGTGCCAGCAGCGTAGCTCAGGGCGCGGCTAATGAAAAACTGTTTTTT. It translates to CASSVAQGAANEKLFF.